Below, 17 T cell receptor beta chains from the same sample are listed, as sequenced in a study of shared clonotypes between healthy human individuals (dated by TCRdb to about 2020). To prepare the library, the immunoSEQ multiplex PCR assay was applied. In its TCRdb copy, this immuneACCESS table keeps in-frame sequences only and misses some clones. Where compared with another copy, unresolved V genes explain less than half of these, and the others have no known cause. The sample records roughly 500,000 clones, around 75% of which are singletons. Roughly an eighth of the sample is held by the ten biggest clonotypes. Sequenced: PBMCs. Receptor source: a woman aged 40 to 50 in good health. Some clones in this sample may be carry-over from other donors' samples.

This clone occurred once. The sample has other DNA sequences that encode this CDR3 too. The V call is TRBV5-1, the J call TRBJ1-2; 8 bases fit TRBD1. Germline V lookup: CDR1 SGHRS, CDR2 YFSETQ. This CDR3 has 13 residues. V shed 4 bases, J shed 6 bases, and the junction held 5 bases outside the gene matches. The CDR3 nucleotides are TGCGCCAGCAGCCTCGGACAGGGCGATGGCTACACCTTC. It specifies CASSLGQGDGYTF.

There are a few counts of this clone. CDR3 in DNA: TGTGCCAGCAAAGGGGGCGTGATGAACACTGAAGCTTTCTTT. Residues: CASKGGVMNTEAFF. The chain combines TRBV6-5 with TRBJ1-1, with 7 positions matching TRBD1. Germline V gene data show CDR1 as MNHEY and CDR2 as SVGAGI. This CDR3 contains 14 residues. J lost 0 bases, V lost 7 bases, and 5 bases had no gene match.

CDR3 amino acids: CASSLVGGRSDTQYF. In DNA, the CDR3 is TGCGCCAGCAGCTTGGTTGGCGGGAGATCAGATACGCAGTATTTT. The rearrangement uses TRBV5-1 and TRBJ2-3; 7 bases map to TRBD2. Per germline, CDR1 SGHRS and CDR2 YFSETQ. V lost 0 bases, J lost 4 bases, and 5 bases stayed unmatched. The CDR3 length is 15 residues.

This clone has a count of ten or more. This chain's CDR3 is CASSVRRVAGEDEQFF. DNA for the CDR3: TGTGCCAGCAGCGTGCGTAGGGTAGCGGGAGAGGATGAGCAGTTCTTC. The chain combines TRBV9 with TRBJ2-1; TRBD2 aligns across 9 bases. The CDR3 loop spans 16 amino acids. Trimming took 2 bases from V and 8 from J; bases not matched to a gene: 11. CDR1 is SGDLS and CDR2 is YYNGEE in the germline V gene.

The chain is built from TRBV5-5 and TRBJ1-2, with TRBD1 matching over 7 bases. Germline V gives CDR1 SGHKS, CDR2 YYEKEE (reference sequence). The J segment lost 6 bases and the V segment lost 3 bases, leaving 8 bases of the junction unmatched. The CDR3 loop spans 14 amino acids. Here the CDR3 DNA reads TGTGCCAGCAGCTCTCCGACAGGGATAAATGGCTACACCTTC. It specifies CASSSPTGINGYTF.

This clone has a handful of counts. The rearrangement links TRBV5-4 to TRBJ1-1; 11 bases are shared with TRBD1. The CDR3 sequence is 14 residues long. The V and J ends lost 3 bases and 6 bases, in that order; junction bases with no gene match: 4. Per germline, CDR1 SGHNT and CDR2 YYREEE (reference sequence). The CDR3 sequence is CASSWDRGEAEAFF. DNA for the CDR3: TGTGCCAGCAGCTGGGACAGGGGGGAGGCTGAAGCTTTCTTT. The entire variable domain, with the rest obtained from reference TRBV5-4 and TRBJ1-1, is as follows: ETGVTQSPTHLIKTRGQQVTLRCSSQSGHNTVSWYQQALGQGPQFIFQYYREEENGRGNFPPRFSGLQFPNYSSELNVNALELDDSALYLCASSWDRGEAEAFFGQGTRLTVV.

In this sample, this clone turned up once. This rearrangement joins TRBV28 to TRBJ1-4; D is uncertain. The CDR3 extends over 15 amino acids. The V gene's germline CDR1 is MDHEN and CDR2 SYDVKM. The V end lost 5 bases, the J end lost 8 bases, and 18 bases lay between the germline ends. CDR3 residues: CASSPQLMGGEKLFF. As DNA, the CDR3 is TGTGCCAGCAGTCCCCAGCTAATGGGCGGAGAAAAACTGTTTTTT.

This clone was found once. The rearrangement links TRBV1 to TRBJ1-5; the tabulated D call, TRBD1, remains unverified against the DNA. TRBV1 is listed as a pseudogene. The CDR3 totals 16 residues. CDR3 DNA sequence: TGCACCAGCAGCCAAGATTCGGGACAGATTAATCAGCCCCAGCATTTT. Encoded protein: CTSSQDSGQINQPQHF.

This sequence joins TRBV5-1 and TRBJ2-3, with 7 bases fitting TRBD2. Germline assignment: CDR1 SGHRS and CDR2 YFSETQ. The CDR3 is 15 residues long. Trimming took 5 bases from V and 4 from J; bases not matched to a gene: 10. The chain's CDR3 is CASRRSGESADTQYF. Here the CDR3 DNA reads TGCGCCAGCAGACGCAGCGGGGAGTCCGCAGATACGCAGTATTTT.

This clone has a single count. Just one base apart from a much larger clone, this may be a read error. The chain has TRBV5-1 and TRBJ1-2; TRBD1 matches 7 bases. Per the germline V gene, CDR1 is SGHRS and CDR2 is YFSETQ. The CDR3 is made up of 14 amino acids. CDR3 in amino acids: CAGSFRQGGYGYTF. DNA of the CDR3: TGCGCCGGCAGCTTTCGACAGGGCGGGTATGGCTACACCTTC. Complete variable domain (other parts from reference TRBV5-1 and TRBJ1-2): KAGVTQTPRYLIKTRGQQVTLSCSPISGHRSVSWYQQTPGQGLQFLFEYFSETQRNKGNFPGRFSGRQFSNSRSEMNVSTLELGDSALYLCAGSFRQGGYGYTFGSGTRLTVV.

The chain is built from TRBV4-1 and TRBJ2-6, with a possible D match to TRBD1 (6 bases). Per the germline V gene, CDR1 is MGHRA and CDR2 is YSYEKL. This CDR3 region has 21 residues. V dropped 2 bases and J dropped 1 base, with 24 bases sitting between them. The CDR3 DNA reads TGCGCCAGCAGCCAAAGCCCAAAGACAGGTACCAAGACTTCTGGGGCCAACGTCCTGACTTTC. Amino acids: CASSQSPKTGTKTSGANVLTF.

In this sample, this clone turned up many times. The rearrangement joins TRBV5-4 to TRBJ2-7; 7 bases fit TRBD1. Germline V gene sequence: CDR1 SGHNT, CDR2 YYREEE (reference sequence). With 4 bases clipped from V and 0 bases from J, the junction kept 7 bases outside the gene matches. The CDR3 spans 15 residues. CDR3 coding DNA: TGTGCCAGCAGCCCCTCGGACAGGTACTCCTACGAGCAGTACTTC. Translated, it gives CASSPSDRYSYEQYF.

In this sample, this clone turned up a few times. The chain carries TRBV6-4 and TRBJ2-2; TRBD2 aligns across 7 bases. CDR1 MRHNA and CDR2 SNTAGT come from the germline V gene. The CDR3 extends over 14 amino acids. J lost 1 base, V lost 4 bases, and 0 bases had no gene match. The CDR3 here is CASSAGGNTGELFF. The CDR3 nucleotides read TGTGCCAGCAGTGCGGGGGGGAACACCGGGGAGCTGTTTTTT.

CDR3 DNA sequence: TGTGCCAGCAGTAACGCCTACGAGCAGTACTTC. Its protein is CASSNAYEQYF. The chain joins TRBV2 to TRBJ2-7; D is unclear. Germline CDR1 reads SNHLY; CDR2 reads FYNNEI. This CDR3 spans 11 amino acids. Trimming stripped 5 bases from V and 2 bases from J, with 4 bases between.

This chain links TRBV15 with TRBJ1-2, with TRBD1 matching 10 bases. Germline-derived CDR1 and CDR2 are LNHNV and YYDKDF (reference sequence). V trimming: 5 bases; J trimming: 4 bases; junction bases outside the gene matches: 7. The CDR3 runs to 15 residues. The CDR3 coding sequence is TGTGCCACCAGCGAGGCAGGGACAGGGGCCTATGGCTACACCTTC. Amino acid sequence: CATSEAGTGAYGYTF. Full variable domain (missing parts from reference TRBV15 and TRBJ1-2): DAMVIQNPRYQVTQFGKPVTLSCSQTLNHNVMYWYQQKSSQAPKLLFHYYDKDFNNEADTPDNFQSRRPNTSFCFLDIRSPGLGDTAMYLCATSEAGTGAYGYTFGSGTRLTVV.

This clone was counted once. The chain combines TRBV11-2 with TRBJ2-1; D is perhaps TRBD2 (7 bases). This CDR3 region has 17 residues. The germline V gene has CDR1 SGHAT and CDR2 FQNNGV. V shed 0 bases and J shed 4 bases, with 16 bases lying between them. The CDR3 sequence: CASSLEGGLAVYNEQFF. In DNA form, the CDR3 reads TGTGCCAGCAGCTTAGAGGGGGGCCTAGCGGTATACAATGAGCAGTTCTTC.

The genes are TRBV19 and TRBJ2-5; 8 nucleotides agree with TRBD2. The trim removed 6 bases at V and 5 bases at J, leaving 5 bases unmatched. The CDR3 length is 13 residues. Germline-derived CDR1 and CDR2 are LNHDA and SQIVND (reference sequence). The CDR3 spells CASSGRALETQYF. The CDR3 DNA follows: TGTGCCAGTAGCGGGAGGGCCCTCGAGACCCAGTACTTC.